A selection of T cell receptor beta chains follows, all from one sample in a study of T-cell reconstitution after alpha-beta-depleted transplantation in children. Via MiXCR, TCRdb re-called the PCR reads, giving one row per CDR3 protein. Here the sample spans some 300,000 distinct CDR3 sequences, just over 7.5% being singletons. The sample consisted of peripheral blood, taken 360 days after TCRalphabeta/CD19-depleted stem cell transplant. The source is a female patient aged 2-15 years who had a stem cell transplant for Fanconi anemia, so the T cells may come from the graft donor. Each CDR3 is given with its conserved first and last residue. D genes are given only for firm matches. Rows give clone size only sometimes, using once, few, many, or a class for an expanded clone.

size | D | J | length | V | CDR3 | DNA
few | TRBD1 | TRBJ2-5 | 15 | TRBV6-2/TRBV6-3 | CASSSLRRGLETQYF | TGTGCCAGCAGCTCGCTGCGCAGGGGGCTGGAGACCCAGTACTTC
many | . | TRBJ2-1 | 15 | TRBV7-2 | CASRHDGGSYNEQFF | TGTGCCAGCAGGCACGACGGGGGCTCCTACAATGAGCAGTTCTTC
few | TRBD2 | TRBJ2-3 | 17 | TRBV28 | CASSSPRLAGVEDTQYF | TGTGCCAGCAGTTCCCCGCGACTAGCGGGAGTGGAGGATACGCAGTATTTT
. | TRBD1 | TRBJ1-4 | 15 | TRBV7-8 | CASSLGQGMIEKLFF | TGTGCCAGCAGCTTAGGACAGGGTATGATAGAAAAACTGTTTTTT
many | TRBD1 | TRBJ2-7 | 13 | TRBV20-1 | CSARTGQGYEQYF | TGCAGTGCTAGAACGGGACAGGGCTACGAGCAGTACTTC
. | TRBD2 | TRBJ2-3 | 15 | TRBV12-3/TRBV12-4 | CASSWAGGSADTQYF | TGTGCCAGCAGTTGGGCGGGAGGGTCCGCAGATACGCAGTATTTT
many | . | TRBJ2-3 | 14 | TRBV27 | CASRRGLVTDTQYF | TGTGCCAGCAGGCGGGGATTGGTCACAGATACGCAGTATTTT
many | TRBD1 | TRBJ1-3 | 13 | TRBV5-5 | CASSWDSINTIYF | TGTGCCAGCAGCTGGGACAGTATCAACACCATATATTTT
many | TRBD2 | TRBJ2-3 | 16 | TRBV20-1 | CSASLPTSGSTDTQYF | TGCAGTGCTAGTTTGCCGACTAGCGGGAGCACAGATACGCAGTATTTT
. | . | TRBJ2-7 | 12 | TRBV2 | CASGGNWFEQYF | TGTGCCAGCGGGGGGAATTGGTTCGAGCAGTACTTC
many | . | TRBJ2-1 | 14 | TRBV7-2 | CASSNRISYNEQFF | TGTGCCAGCAGCAACCGTATTTCCTACAATGAGCAGTTCTTC
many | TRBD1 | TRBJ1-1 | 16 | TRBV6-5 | CASRGRDRGLNTEAFF | TGTGCCAGCAGGGGCCGGGACAGGGGATTGAACACTGAAGCTTTCTTT
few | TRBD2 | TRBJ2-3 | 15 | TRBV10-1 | CASTPSGAGADTQYF | TGCGCCAGCACCCCTAGCGGGGCTGGGGCAGATACGCAGTATTTT
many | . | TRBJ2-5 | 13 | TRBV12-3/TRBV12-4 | CASSSSPGETQYF | TGTGCCAGCAGTTCATCCCCGGGGGAGACCCAGTACTTC
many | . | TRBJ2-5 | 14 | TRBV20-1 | CSASVGGLQETQYF | TGCAGTGCTAGCGTAGGGGGGCTCCAAGAGACCCAGTACTTC
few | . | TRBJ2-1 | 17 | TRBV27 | CASSLSQGGFSYNEQFF | TGTGCCAGCAGTTTATCGCAAGGGGGTTTTTCCTACAATGAGCAGTTCTTC
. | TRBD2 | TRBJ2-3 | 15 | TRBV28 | CASRLAGVVGDTQYF | TGTGCCAGCAGATTAGCGGGAGTGGTGGGGGATACGCAGTATTTT